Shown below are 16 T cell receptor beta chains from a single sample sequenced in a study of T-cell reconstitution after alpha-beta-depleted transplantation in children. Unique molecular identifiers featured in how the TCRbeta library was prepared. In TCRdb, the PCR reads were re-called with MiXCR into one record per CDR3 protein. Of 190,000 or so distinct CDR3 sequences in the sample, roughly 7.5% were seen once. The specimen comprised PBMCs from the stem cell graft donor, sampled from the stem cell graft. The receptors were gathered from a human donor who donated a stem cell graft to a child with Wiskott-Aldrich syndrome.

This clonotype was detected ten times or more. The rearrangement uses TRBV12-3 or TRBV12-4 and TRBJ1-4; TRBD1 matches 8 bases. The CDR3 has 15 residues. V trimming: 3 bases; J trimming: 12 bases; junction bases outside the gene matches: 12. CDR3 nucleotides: TGTGCCAGCAGTTTGTTTCCGCAGGGGGCCAGGGAACTGTTTTTT. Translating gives CASSLFPQGARELFF.

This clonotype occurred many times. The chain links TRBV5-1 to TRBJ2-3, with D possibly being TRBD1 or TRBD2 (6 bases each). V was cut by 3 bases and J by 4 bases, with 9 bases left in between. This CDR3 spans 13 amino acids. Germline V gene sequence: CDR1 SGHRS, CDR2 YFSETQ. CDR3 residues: CASSSGAADTQYF. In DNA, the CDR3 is TGCGCCAGCAGCTCGGGGGCGGCAGATACGCAGTATTTT.

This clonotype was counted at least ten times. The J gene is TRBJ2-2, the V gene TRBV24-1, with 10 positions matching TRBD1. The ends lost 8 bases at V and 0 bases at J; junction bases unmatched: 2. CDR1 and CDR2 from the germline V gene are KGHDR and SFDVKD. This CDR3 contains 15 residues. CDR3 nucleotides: TGTGCCACCAATGGACAGGGGGCGAACACCGGGGAGCTGTTTTTT. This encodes CATNGQGANTGELFF.

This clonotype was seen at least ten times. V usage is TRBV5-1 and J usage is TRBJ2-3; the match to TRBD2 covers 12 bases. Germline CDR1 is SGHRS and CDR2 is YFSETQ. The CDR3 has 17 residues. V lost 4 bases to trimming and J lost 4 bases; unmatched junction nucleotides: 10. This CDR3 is CASSGMTSGGLADTQYF. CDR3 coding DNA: TGCGCCAGCAGCGGGATGACTAGCGGGGGATTGGCAGATACGCAGTATTTT. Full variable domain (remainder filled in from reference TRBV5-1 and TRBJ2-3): KAGVTQTPRYLIKTRGQQVTLSCSPISGHRSVSWYQQTPGQGLQFLFEYFSETQRNKGNFPGRFSGRQFSNSRSEMNVSTLELGDSALYLCASSGMTSGGLADTQYFGPGTRLTVL.

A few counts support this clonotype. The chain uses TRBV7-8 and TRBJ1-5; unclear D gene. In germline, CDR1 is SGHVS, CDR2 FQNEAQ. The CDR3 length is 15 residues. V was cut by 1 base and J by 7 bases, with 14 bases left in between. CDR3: CASSLVGSGSQPQHF. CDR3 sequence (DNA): TGTGCCAGCAGCTTAGTAGGGAGCGGCTCCCAGCCCCAGCATTTT. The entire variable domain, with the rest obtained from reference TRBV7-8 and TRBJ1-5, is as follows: GAGVSQSPRYKVAKRGQDVALRCDPISGHVSLFWYQQALGQGPEFLTYFQNEAQLDKSGLPSDRFFAERPEGSVSTLKIQRTQQEDSAVYLCASSLVGSGSQPQHFGDGTRLSIL.

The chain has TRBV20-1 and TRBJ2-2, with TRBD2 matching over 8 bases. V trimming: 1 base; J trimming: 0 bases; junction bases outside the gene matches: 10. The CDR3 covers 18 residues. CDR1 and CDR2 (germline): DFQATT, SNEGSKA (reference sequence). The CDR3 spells CSARGGLAGNPNTGELFF. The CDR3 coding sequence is TGCAGTGCTAGAGGTGGACTAGCAGGAAACCCGAACACCGGGGAGCTGTTTTTT.

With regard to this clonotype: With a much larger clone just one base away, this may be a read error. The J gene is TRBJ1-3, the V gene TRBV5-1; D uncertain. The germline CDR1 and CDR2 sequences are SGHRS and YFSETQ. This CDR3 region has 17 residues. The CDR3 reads CASSPGPWSTSGDTIYF. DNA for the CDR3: TGCGCCAGCAGCCCTGGTCCATGGAGTACCTCTGGAGACACCATATATTTT.

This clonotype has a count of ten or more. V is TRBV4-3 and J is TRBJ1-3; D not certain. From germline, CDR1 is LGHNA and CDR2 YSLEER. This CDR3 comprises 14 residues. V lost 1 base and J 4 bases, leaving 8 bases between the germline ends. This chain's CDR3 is CASSQVGTGNTIYF. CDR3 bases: TGCGCCAGCAGCCAAGTGGGAACGGGAAACACCATATATTTT.

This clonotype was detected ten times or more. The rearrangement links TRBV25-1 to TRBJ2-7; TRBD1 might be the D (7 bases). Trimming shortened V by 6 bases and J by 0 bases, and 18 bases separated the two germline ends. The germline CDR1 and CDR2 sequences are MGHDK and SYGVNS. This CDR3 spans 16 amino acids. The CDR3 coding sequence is TGTGCCAGCAGCAAAGTGGAGGGACAGATCTCCTACGAGCAGTACTTC. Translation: CASSKVEGQISYEQYF.

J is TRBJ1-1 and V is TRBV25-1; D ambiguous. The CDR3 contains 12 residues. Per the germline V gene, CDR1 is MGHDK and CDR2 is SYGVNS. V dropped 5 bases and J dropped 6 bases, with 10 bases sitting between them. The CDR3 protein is CASSRVPPEAFF. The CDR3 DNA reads TGTGCCAGCAGTCGGGTGCCCCCTGAAGCTTTCTTT.

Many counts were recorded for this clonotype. Here the CDR3 DNA reads TGTGCCAGCAGTTTTTACGGAGATACGCAGTATTTT. This encodes CASSFYGDTQYF. V usage is TRBV12-3 or TRBV12-4 and J usage is TRBJ2-3, with D unresolved. The CDR3 contains 12 residues. Trimming stripped 3 bases from V and 5 bases from J, with 6 bases between.

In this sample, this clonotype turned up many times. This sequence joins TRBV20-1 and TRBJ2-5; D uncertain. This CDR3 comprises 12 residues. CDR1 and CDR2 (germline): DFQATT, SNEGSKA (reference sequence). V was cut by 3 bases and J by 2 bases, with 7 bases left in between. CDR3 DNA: TGCAGTGCTAGCACATCTCAAGAGACCCAGTACTTC. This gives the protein CSASTSQETQYF.

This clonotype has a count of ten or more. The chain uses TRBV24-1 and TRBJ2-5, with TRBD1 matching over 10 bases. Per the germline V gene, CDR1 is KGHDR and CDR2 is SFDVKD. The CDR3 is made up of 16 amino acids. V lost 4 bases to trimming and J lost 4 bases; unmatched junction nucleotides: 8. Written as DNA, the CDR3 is TGTGCCACCAGTGAACCTGGACAGGGGGTGGGAGAGACCCAGTACTTC. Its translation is CATSEPGQGVGETQYF.

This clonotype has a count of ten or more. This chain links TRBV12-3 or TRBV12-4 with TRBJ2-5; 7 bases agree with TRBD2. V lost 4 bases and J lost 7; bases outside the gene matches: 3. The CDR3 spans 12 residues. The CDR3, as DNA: TGTGCCAGCAGTTCGGGAGGATTGACCCAGTACTTC. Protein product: CASSSGGLTQYF.

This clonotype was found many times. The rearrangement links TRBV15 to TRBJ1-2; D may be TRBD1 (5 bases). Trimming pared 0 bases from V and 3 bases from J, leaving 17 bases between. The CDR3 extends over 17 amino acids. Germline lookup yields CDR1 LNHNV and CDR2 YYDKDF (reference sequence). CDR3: CATSRDRTSPDHYGYTF. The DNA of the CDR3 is TGTGCCACCAGCAGAGATAGGACATCCCCGGACCACTATGGCTACACCTTC.

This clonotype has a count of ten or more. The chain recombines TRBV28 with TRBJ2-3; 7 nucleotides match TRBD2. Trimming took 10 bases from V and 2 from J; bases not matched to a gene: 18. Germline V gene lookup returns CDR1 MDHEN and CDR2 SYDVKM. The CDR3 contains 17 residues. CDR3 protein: CATRASGLLGHTDTQYF. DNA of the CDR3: TGTGCCACCCGGGCTAGCGGCTTGCTGGGGCACACAGATACGCAGTATTTT. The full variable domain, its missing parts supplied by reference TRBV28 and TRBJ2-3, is DVKVTQSSRYLVKRTGEKVFLECVQDMDHENMFWYRQDPGLGLRLIYFSYDVKMKEKGDIPEGYSVSREKKERFSLILESASTNQTSMYLCATRASGLLGHTDTQYFGPGTRLTVL.